This T cell receptor (beta chain) was retrieved from a study of beta chain features in type 1 diabetes. Study-wide findings and caveats: A closer apparent resemblance between naive, central memory and Treg TCRB repertoires was seen in patients than in healthy donors. TCRB CDR3s from Type 1 diabetes patients were moderately but significantly shorter in all four CD4+ subsets.

V lost 3 bases to trimming and J lost 4 bases, with 8 bases between them. The CDR3 runs to 12 residues. Germline V gives CDR1 SQVTM, CDR2 ANQGSEA. The investigators reverse transcribed all of the isolated RNA, so they sequenced expressed TCRB transcripts. Sequenced by immunoSEQ multiplex PCR; TCRdb stores in-frame clones only, minus some. This table has 50,000 to 55,000 clones, about 64% appearing once. This clone was recorded a few times. What it binds is unknown. This sequence joins TRBV29-1 and TRBJ2-3; tentatively, D is TRBD1 (5 bases). The clonotype comes from a woman under 40 with type 1 diabetes. The source material was stem cell memory CD4+ T cells from blood. The DNA for the CDR3 is TGCAGCGTTGATGTAGGGGCAGATACGCAGTATTTT. Protein sequence: CSVDVGADTQYF.